Listed here are 8 T cell receptor beta chains from one sample, sequenced in a study of blood T cells in healthy people across ages. Together with a sample-barcoded 5' primer, a J-beta primer mix was included in a second PCR lasting about 6 to 11 cycles. MiXCR was run by TCRdb on the 5' RACE reads, yielding one entry per CDR3 protein. The repertoire consists of some 670,000 distinct CDR3 sequences, with around 50% occurring once and the leading ten covering about 13%. The sequenced sample consisted of blood. The receptors were gathered from a woman of 80 years or more in good health.

This clonotype occurred a few times. CDR3 in amino acids: CASSTRSSGANVLTF. The CDR3 DNA reads as TGTGCCAGCAGTACCAGAAGCTCTGGGGCCAACGTCCTGACTTTC. The V call is TRBV12-3 or TRBV12-4, the J call TRBJ2-6; D not resolved. V was trimmed by 5 bases and J by 0 bases, leaving 8 bases between them. CDR3 length equals 15 residues.

This clonotype was seen repeatedly, ten times or more. The chain has TRBV6-5 and TRBJ1-2; 9 positions match TRBD1. The junction had 19 bases not matched to a gene; V was cut back by 7 bases and J by 7 bases. This CDR3 contains 17 residues. Germline CDR1 MNHEY, CDR2 SVGAGI. CDR3 nucleotides: TGTGCCAGCAATTGGGTGGGGACAGGGTACGGTATGAGTGGCTACACCTTC. Encoded protein: CASNWVGTGYGMSGYTF.

The J gene is TRBJ2-5, the V gene TRBV6-2 or TRBV6-3; D possibly matches TRBD1 or TRBD2 (5 bases each). The ends were cut back, 11 bases at V and 2 bases at J, with 21 bases in the middle. The CDR3 contains 15 residues. Germline CDR1 reads MNHEY; CDR2 reads SVGEGT. The CDR3 nucleotides are TGTGCCGGACGGGACGGCACGAGTGGGCAAGAGACCCAGTACTTC. It is translated as CAGRDGTSGQETQYF.

There are many counts of this clonotype. J is TRBJ2-1 and V is TRBV12-5, with D uncertain. V lost 3 bases to trimming and J lost 5 bases, with 5 bases between them. Germline CDR1 reads LGHNT; CDR2 reads FRNRAP. The CDR3 sequence is 12 residues long. This CDR3 reads CASGFSHNEQFF. The CDR3 DNA follows: TGTGCTAGTGGTTTTTCCCACAATGAGCAGTTCTTC.

This clonotype was detected ten times or more. The V and J genes are TRBV7-3 and TRBJ2-3; 9 nucleotides align to TRBD2. The CDR3 runs 15 residues. The V and J ends lost 5 bases and 0 bases, in that order; junction bases with no gene match: 3. The V gene's germline CDR1 is SGHTA and CDR2 FQGTGA. Here the CDR3 reads CASSKTSGSTDTQYF. CDR3 sequence (DNA): TGTGCCAGCAGCAAGACTAGCGGAAGCACAGATACGCAGTATTTT.

Ten or more counts support this clonotype. The chain uses TRBV6-2 or TRBV6-3 and TRBJ2-7; a weak D match, TRBD1 (6 bases). This CDR3 comprises 14 residues. Per germline, CDR1 MNHEY and CDR2 SVGEGT. Trimming cost V 8 bases and J 5 bases, with 19 bases left between them. This CDR3 is CASDPERRGNEQYF. CDR3 nucleotide sequence: TGTGCCAGCGACCCCGAACGCAGGGGAAACGAGCAGTACTTC.

Turning to this clonotype: This could be a read error, since a much larger clone is one nucleotide away. The CDR3, as DNA: TGTGCCAGCAGCCGGCGGACAAGGGTACCCTACAATGAGCAGTACTTC. As protein: CASSRRTRVPYNEQYF. V gene TRBV3-1 combines with J gene TRBJ2-1, with D possibly matching TRBD1 (5 bases). With the DNA end fitting TRBJ2-7 better, the J assignment may be wrong. CDR3 length: 16 amino acids. The germline CDR1 and CDR2 sequences are LGHDT and YNNKEL (reference sequence).

This clonotype appeared many times. V is TRBV4-2 and J is TRBJ2-3; perhaps D is TRBD1 or TRBD2 (5 bases each). Germline CDR1 is LGHNA and CDR2 is YNFKEQ. V lost 0 bases and J lost 2, with 12 bases in between. The CDR3 covers 16 residues. CDR3 in amino acids: CASSQDKRGYTDTQYF. The DNA for the CDR3 is TGTGCCAGCAGCCAAGATAAGAGGGGATACACAGATACGCAGTATTTT.